These 11 T cell receptor beta chains originate from one sample sequenced in a study of tumor-infiltrating lymphocytes in primary liver carcinoma. The authors made TCR beta cDNA from around 500 ng total RNA with a constant-region primer. Three nested multiplex PCR rounds, a slightly modified ARM-PCR method, built the TCR beta libraries. Use of TRBV1-TRBV30 forward primers with a C-beta reverse primer characterized the first two PCR rounds, which lasted around 10 cycles each. TCRdb fed the multiplex PCR reads into MiXCR, producing one record per CDR3 protein. The top ten clones hold roughly 13% of a sample with 80,000 or so distinct CDR3 sequences, 71% of them seen once. RNA and DNA were co-extracted from roughly 20-30 mg of unsorted bulk tissue. The sample comprised liver tumor tissue from sampling region 4. Subset indicated: tumor region T4, right-lateral pole. The receptor source for this set is a woman aged 55 to 70 with primary liver carcinoma and hepatitis B virus infection.

The V and J genes are TRBV11-2 and TRBJ2-2; no reliable D call. Germline V gene data show CDR1 as SGHAT and CDR2 as FQNNGV. V shed 5 bases and J shed 3 bases, with 19 bases lying between them. This CDR3 is built from 17 residues. The CDR3 spells CASSVGDVGVDTGELFF. The CDR3 DNA sequence: TGTGCCAGCAGCGTTGGTGATGTTGGGGTTGACACCGGGGAGCTGTTTTTT.

A note on this clonotype: This CDR3 fails to terminate in the conserved phenylalanine or tryptophan, so it likely reflects a read error. The chain combines TRBV7-9 with TRBJ1-2; D is undetermined. V lost 5 bases and J lost 4, with 20 bases in between. The CDR3 is made up of 16 amino acids. Germline V lookup: CDR1 SEHNR, CDR2 FQNEAQ (reference sequence). The CDR3 nucleotides read TGTGCCAGCAGCGTCTCAGGACGGACTTCAAGCTATGGCTACACCCTC. Amino acids: CASSVSGRTSSYGYTL.

The chain recombines TRBV11-2 with TRBJ2-7; possible D gene TRBD1, 6 bases. From germline, CDR1 is SGHAT and CDR2 FQNNGV. CDR3 size: 13 residues. The V end was cut by 5 bases, the J end by 5 bases, with 13 bases between. This CDR3 reads CASSLGQHHEQYF. In DNA form, the CDR3 reads TGTGCCAGCAGCCTGGGACAACACCACGAGCAGTACTTC. Variable domain in full (rest from reference TRBV11-2 and TRBJ2-7): EAGVAQSPRYKIIEKRQSVAFWCNPISGHATLYWYQQILGQGPKLLIQFQNNGVVDDSQLPKDRFSAERLKGVDSTLKIQPAKLEDSAVYLCASSLGQHHEQYFGPGTRLTVT.

Comments on this clonotype: One junction end does not reproduce the germline sequence, and a read error may be involved. The chain joins TRBV29-1 to TRBJ2-3, with 9 nucleotides matching TRBD2. The CDR3 has 14 residues. Looked up from germline, CDR1 is SQVTM and CDR2 is ANQGSEA. The CDR3 here is CSVSRTSDTDTQYF. CDR3 DNA sequence: TGTAGCGTTTCCAGGACTAGCGACACAGATACGCAGTATTTT.

This chain uses TRBV7-8 with TRBJ1-4; D is undetermined. This CDR3 has 15 amino acids. CDR1 and CDR2 from the germline V gene are SGHVS and FQNEAQ. Trimming cost V 5 bases and J 0 bases, with 10 bases left between them. CDR3 protein: CASSTRRATNEKLFF. The CDR3 DNA reads as TGTGCCAGCAGCACGCGGAGAGCAACTAATGAAAAACTGTTTTTT.

As for this clonotype: Sequence at one end of the junction differs from germline and may be a read error. The chain joins TRBV6-2 or TRBV6-3 to TRBJ2-3; weak D call: TRBD2 (5 bases). CDR1 is MNHEY, CDR2 SVGEGT, per germline. The CDR3 totals 13 residues. The CDR3 DNA is TGTGGCAGCAGTTACTCTAGCACTGACACGCAGTATTTT. Protein product: CGSSYSSTDTQYF.

To note about this clonotype: The junction and the germline gene differ at one end; a read error may be behind it. This chain's CDR3 is CASSRDLGGTNTQYF. The CDR3 bases are TGTGCCAGCAGCCGCGACCTGGGCGGCACAAATACGCAGTATTTT. The chain has TRBV7-8 and TRBJ2-3, with D uncertain. This CDR3 spans 15 amino acids. CDR1 SGHVS and CDR2 FQNEAQ come from the germline V gene.

The V call is TRBV11-2, the J call TRBJ2-5; tentatively, D is TRBD1 (6 bases). The germline V gene has CDR1 SGHAT and CDR2 FQNNGV. V was pared by 9 bases and J by 5 bases, with 16 bases between. The CDR3 is 13 residues long. This CDR3 reads CASWIQGWETQYF. The CDR3, as DNA: TGTGCCAGTTGGATCCAGGGGTGGGAGACCCAGTACTTC. Full variable domain (missing parts from reference TRBV11-2 and TRBJ2-5): EAGVAQSPRYKIIEKRQSVAFWCNPISGHATLYWYQQILGQGPKLLIQFQNNGVVDDSQLPKDRFSAERLKGVDSTLKIQPAKLEDSAVYLCASWIQGWETQYFGPGTRLLVL.

The chain has TRBV28 and TRBJ2-2; D remains unclear. This CDR3 contains 13 residues. Trimming shortened V by 8 bases and J by 5 bases, and 12 bases separated the two germline ends. The germline V gene has CDR1 MDHEN and CDR2 SYDVKM. The CDR3: CASPRANTGELFF. The DNA of the CDR3 is TGTGCCAGCCCCCGGGCCAATACCGGGGAGCTGTTTTTT.

This clonotype turned up a few times. It may be a read error: a sequence one base away is much more abundant. The chain links TRBV12-3 or TRBV12-4 to TRBJ1-1; 8 bases map to TRBD1. The CDR3 runs to 16 residues. CDR3 loop: CAGSAGTGQGNTEAFF. DNA for the CDR3: TGTGCCGGCAGTGCAGGAACCGGACAGGGGAACACTGAAGCTTTCTTT.

This clonotype has more than one count but fewer than ten. Since no conserved phenylalanine or tryptophan closes the CDR3, a read error is the likely cause. J is TRBJ1-5 and V is TRBV5-8; D is unclear. The CDR3 spans 18 residues. Germline V gene lookup returns CDR1 SGHTS and CDR2 YDEGEE. Trimming removed 4 bases at V and 0 bases at J, with 20 bases between. The CDR3 loop reads CASSPWVAGYNSNQPQHS. The CDR3 DNA sequence: TGTGCCAGCAGCCCCTGGGTGGCAGGTTATAATAGCAATCAGCCCCAGCATTCT.